What follows are 7 T cell receptor beta chains derived from one specimen sequenced in a study of T-cell reconstitution after alpha-beta-depleted transplantation in children. Preparation of the TCRbeta library was carried out with unique molecular identifiers. TCRdb passed the PCR reads through MiXCR, listing each CDR3 protein once. The sample lists hundreds of thousands of distinct CDR3 sequences, 10% to 15% occurring once. This sample comprised PBMCs, mostly from graft donor cells, obtained 360 days after TCRalphabeta/CD19-depleted stem cell transplant. The receptor set was obtained from a male patient younger than 18 who had a stem cell transplant for acute myeloid leukemia, so the T cells may come from the graft donor.

This clonotype was counted many times. V is TRBV5-1 and J is TRBJ2-1, with 11 bases fitting TRBD2. V was clipped by 1 base and J by 9 bases; unmatched bases: 9. The germline V gene encodes CDR1 SGHRS and CDR2 YFSETQ. This CDR3 is 16 amino acids long. The CDR3 sequence is CASSLRLAGLYSEQFF. CDR3 nucleotides: TGCGCCAGCAGCTTGAGACTAGCGGGATTATATAGTGAGCAGTTCTTC. Supplemented by reference TRBV5-1 and TRBJ2-1, the full variable domain reads KAGVTQTPRYLIKTRGQQVTLSCSPISGHRSVSWYQQTPGQGLQFLFEYFSETQRNKGNFPGRFSGRQFSNSRSEMNVSTLELGDSALYLCASSLRLAGLYSEQFFGPGTRLTVL.

The rearrangement joins TRBV4-2 to TRBJ2-2; D not certain. Germline CDR1 is LGHNA and CDR2 is YNFKEQ. Trimming left V 0 bases short and J 3 bases short, with 8 bases between. The length of the CDR3 is 15 residues. The CDR3 DNA reads as TGTGCCAGCAGCCAAGATTTGTCGGACACCGGGGAGCTGTTTTTT. Protein sequence: CASSQDLSDTGELFF.

This clonotype was counted between two and nine times. The chain combines TRBV20-1 with TRBJ2-4, with D perhaps assigned TRBD1 or TRBD2 (5 bases each). V lost 6 bases to trimming and J lost 0 bases, with 21 bases between them. CDR3 length equals 17 residues. The germline V gene has CDR1 DFQATT and CDR2 SNEGSKA (reference sequence). CDR3 sequence reads: CSAEWWGWELAKNIQYF. CDR3 coding DNA: TGCAGTGCAGAATGGTGGGGGTGGGAACTAGCCAAAAACATTCAGTACTTC.

This clonotype has only a few counts. The chain is built from TRBV7-3 and TRBJ2-2; 12 bases fit TRBD2. The CDR3 extends over 15 amino acids. Germline V gene data show CDR1 as SGHTA and CDR2 as FQGTGA. Trimming at V came to 5 bases and at J to 5 bases, leaving 3 bases not matched to a gene. In nucleotides, the CDR3 is TGTGCCAGCAGCGGCGGACTAGCGGGAACCGGGGAGCTGTTTTTT. This encodes CASSGGLAGTGELFF. The full variable domain, rest sourced from reference TRBV7-3 and TRBJ2-2, is GAGVSQTPSNKVTEKGKYVELRCDPISGHTALYWYRQSLGQGPEFLIYFQGTGAADDSGLPNDRFFAVRPEGSVSTLKIQRTERGDSAVYLCASSGGLAGTGELFFGEGSRLTVL.

This clonotype turned up a few times. The V call is TRBV7-9, the J call TRBJ2-7; D possibly uses TRBD1 or TRBD2 (7 bases each). CDR1 SEHNR and CDR2 FQNEAQ come from the germline V gene (reference sequence). This CDR3 is 14 amino acids long. V lost 5 bases to trimming and J lost 6 bases, with 17 bases between them. The chain's CDR3 is CASSLRQGGIEQYF. The CDR3 DNA follows: TGTGCCAGCAGCCTAAGGCAGGGGGGGATCGAGCAGTACTTC.

J is TRBJ1-5 and V is TRBV28, with a weak D call TRBD1 (6 bases). Trimming pared 7 bases from V and 5 bases from J, leaving 21 bases between. The germline V gene encodes CDR1 MDHEN and CDR2 SYDVKM. This CDR3 has 16 amino acids. CDR3 in amino acids: CASNVLQGIGDQPQHF. The CDR3 bases are TGTGCCAGCAACGTTTTACAGGGAATCGGGGATCAGCCCCAGCATTTT.

Comments on this clonotype: An end of the junction differs from the germline gene, which may be a read error. The chain carries TRBV12-3 or TRBV12-4 and TRBJ2-1, with D perhaps matching TRBD2 (5 bases). The CDR3 has 12 amino acids. CDR3 nucleotides: TGTGCCAGCAGTTCCGGGCCTACTAGAGGCATCTTC. Protein sequence: CASSSGPTRGIF.